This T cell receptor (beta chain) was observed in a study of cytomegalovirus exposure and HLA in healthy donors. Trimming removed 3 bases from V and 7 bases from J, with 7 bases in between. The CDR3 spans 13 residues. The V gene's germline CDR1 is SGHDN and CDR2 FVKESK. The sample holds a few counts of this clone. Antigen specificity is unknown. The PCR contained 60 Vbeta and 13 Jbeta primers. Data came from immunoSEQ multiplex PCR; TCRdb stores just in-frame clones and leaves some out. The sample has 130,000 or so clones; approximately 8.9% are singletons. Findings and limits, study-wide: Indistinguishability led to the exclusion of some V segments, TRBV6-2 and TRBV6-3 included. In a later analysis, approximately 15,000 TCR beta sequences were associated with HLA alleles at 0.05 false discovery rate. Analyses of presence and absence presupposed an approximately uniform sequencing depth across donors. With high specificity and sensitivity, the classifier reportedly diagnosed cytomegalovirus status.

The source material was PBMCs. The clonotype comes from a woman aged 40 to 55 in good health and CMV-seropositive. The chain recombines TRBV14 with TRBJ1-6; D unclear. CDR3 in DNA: TGTGCCAGCAGCCAGGCGGTCAATTCACCCCTCCACTTT. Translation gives CASSQAVNSPLHF.